Listed below are T cell receptor beta chains from one sample, sequenced in a study of T cell changes during pregnancy in multiple sclerosis. This table comes from immunoSEQ multiplex PCR, and its TCRdb copy is limited to in-frame clones, with some not included. Here the sample spans about 49,000 clones, roughly 89% being singletons. The sequences come from peripheral blood, collected after pregnancy. Every receptor here comes from a female donor in good health, enrolled as a control in a pregnancy study. Each CDR3 is given with its conserved first and last residue. The order of the fields is V gene, J gene, CDR3 protein.

V gene: TRBV27
J gene: TRBJ1-3
CDR3 protein: CASSSTGSGNTIYF

V gene: TRBV6-4
J gene: TRBJ2-1
CDR3 protein: CASSGLAGGVGEQFF

V gene: TRBV5-1
J gene: TRBJ2-2
CDR3 protein: CASSLEGLNTGELFF

V gene: TRBV19
J gene: TRBJ1-5
CDR3 protein: CASNPQGARSNQPQHF

V gene: TRBV5-1
J gene: TRBJ2-1
CDR3 protein: CASSFVSGGAFYNEQFF

V gene: TRBV5-1
J gene: TRBJ2-5
CDR3 protein: CASRLTGAQETQYF

V gene: TRBV5-1
J gene: TRBJ2-1
CDR3 protein: CASSLGLAYNEQFF

V gene: TRBV11-2
J gene: TRBJ1-3
CDR3 protein: CASSITGPGNTIYF

V gene: TRBV27
J gene: TRBJ1-2
CDR3 protein: CASSLSGTRGYTF

V gene: TRBV5-4
J gene: TRBJ2-1
CDR3 protein: CASTGTGPPNEQFF

V gene: TRBV5-6
J gene: TRBJ2-3
CDR3 protein: CASTPLVGAGGTADTQYF

V gene: TRBV27
J gene: TRBJ1-1
CDR3 protein: CASSSTGSAPEAFF

V gene: TRBV6-4
J gene: TRBJ2-1
CDR3 protein: CASSPHGGDYNEQFF

V gene: TRBV7-8
J gene: TRBJ2-5
CDR3 protein: CASSFGGWETQYF

V gene: TRBV27
J gene: TRBJ1-2
CDR3 protein: CASSITDRDGGYTF

V gene: TRBV6-4
J gene: TRBJ2-1
CDR3 protein: CASKSASGGNEQFF

V gene: TRBV7-3
J gene: TRBJ2-7
CDR3 protein: CASSPRDRGFADEQYF

V gene: TRBV7-6
J gene: TRBJ1-1
CDR3 protein: CASSPGHENTEAFF

V gene: TRBV11-2
J gene: TRBJ2-7
CDR3 protein: CASSLVVLAGGGYEQYF

V gene: TRBV9
J gene: TRBJ1-1
CDR3 protein: CASSGTSPPTEAFF

V gene: TRBV11-2
J gene: TRBJ1-2
CDR3 protein: CASSLGGLGYTF

V gene: TRBV27
J gene: TRBJ2-1
CDR3 protein: CASSWGTGGDEQFF

V gene: TRBV5-1
J gene: TRBJ2-1
CDR3 protein: CASSLGAVNEQFF

V gene: TRBV30
J gene: TRBJ1-1
CDR3 protein: CAWSPLNTEAFF

V gene: TRBV12-5
J gene: TRBJ1-1
CDR3 protein: CASARGTDPVGTEAFF

V gene: TRBV7-2
J gene: TRBJ2-2
CDR3 protein: CASSLARLAGGTELFF

V gene: TRBV5-4
J gene: TRBJ2-7
CDR3 protein: CASSQQGSVHYEQYF

V gene: TRBV9
J gene: TRBJ2-2
CDR3 protein: CASSVAPSGGTGELFF

V gene: TRBV6-1
J gene: TRBJ2-7
CDR3 protein: CASSERFGVSYEQYF

V gene: TRBV6-6
J gene: TRBJ2-3
CDR3 protein: CASSFSTDTQYF

V gene: TRBV19
J gene: TRBJ1-6
CDR3 protein: CASTTGSSPLHF

V gene: TRBV28
J gene: TRBJ1-2
CDR3 protein: CAIIDGTGGAGYTF

V gene: TRBV19
J gene: TRBJ1-1
CDR3 protein: CASSGQVNTEAFF

V gene: TRBV28
J gene: TRBJ2-4
CDR3 protein: CASSALLDTKNIQYF

V gene: TRBV19
J gene: TRBJ2-3
CDR3 protein: CASSSAASSTDTQYF

V gene: TRBV7-8
J gene: TRBJ1-5
CDR3 protein: CASSLYVRGASQPQHF

V gene: TRBV9
J gene: TRBJ1-5
CDR3 protein: CASSPRPTGNQPQHF

V gene: TRBV27
J gene: TRBJ1-5
CDR3 protein: CASSLSQGLNQPQHF

V gene: TRBV6-5
J gene: TRBJ1-1
CDR3 protein: CASSTAGGTEAFF

V gene: TRBV5-1
J gene: TRBJ1-2
CDR3 protein: CASSLDRGDYGYTF

V gene: TRBV29-1
J gene: TRBJ2-5
CDR3 protein: CSVDRDRTETQYF

V gene: TRBV19
J gene: TRBJ2-3
CDR3 protein: CASSIAAVSTDTQYF

V gene: TRBV9
J gene: TRBJ2-6
CDR3 protein: CASSVGGLSSGANVLTF

V gene: TRBV30
J gene: TRBJ1-1
CDR3 protein: CAWRNRRNTEAFF

V gene: TRBV10-3
J gene: TRBJ2-7
CDR3 protein: CAINPGRVAYEQYF

V gene: TRBV11-1
J gene: TRBJ1-1
CDR3 protein: CASSLRTGESRAFF

V gene: TRBV6-5
J gene: TRBJ1-5
CDR3 protein: CASSLTGGGQPQHF

V gene: TRBV6-4
J gene: TRBJ2-2
CDR3 protein: CASSAGQGDTGELFF

V gene: TRBV5-6
J gene: TRBJ2-7
CDR3 protein: CASSPNRGDYEQYF

V gene: TRBV19
J gene: TRBJ2-5
CDR3 protein: CASSIGGETQYF

V gene: TRBV11-2
J gene: TRBJ1-1
CDR3 protein: CASRFTVNTEAFF

V gene: TRBV28
J gene: TRBJ2-2
CDR3 protein: CASSAGSGEDGELFF

V gene: TRBV9
J gene: TRBJ2-4
CDR3 protein: CASSVAPSGQNIQYF

V gene: TRBV5-4
J gene: TRBJ2-3
CDR3 protein: CASSLLGGGANGTQYF

V gene: TRBV7-3
J gene: TRBJ2-6
CDR3 protein: CASSSEGGWANVLTF

V gene: TRBV7-9
J gene: TRBJ1-2
CDR3 protein: CASSRQNYGYTF

V gene: TRBV9
J gene: TRBJ1-6
CDR3 protein: CASSANLGSPLHF